This T cell receptor (beta chain) was found in a study of spatial heterogeneity in lung cancer. Every TCR cDNA molecule bore its own unique molecular identifier. TCRdb passed the 5' RACE reads through MiXCR, listing each CDR3 protein once. This sample has fewer than 16,000 distinct CDR3 sequences; 3.6% occur once, and the top ten carry 9.8%. Many counts were recorded for this clonotype. As an off-target read in a library built for alpha chains, this beta chain has a frequency of little significance. Time point specified: sample taken at primary tumor resection. The cohort: 65 to 80 early-stage, untreated non-small cell lung cancer patients. The authors sequenced whole RNA from tumor, nontumor lung or frozen PBMC without sorting. This receptor was taken from a male donor with early-stage non-small cell lung cancer. This specimen consisted of normal lung tissue next to the tumor, obtained at surgery.

CDR3 bases: TGCAGTGCGGGACAGTCATATAGCAATCAGCCCCAGCATTTT. This translates into CSAGQSYSNQPQHF. The V call is TRBV20-1, the J call TRBJ1-5; 7 bases line up with TRBD1. V lost 6 bases and J lost 0; bases outside the gene matches: 5. CDR1 is DFQATT, CDR2 SNEGSKA, per germline (reference sequence). This CDR3 spans 14 amino acids.